This entry features one T cell receptor beta chain sequence. Its antigen is unidentified. The data were produced by immunoSEQ multiplex PCR, yet TCRdb's version contains in-frame clones alone and is incomplete. The sample holds about 96,000 clones, 90% seen once. The sample comes from a study of OX40 agonist ivuxolimab in advanced cancers. In the study overall: Ivuxolimab, an antibody that agonizes OX40 (CD134), was administered to the patients. People in dose escalation had one of these cancers: hepatocellular carcinoma, melanoma, renal cell or head and neck cancer.

The CDR3 runs 15 residues. The germline gives CDR1 SGHAT, CDR2 FQNNGV. Trimming took off 1 base at V and 4 bases at J, with 14 bases between the two ends. Overall study findings and caveats: Average numbers of expanded clones were greater in CD8+ T cells than in CD4+.

Sequences were derived from CD4+ or CD8+ T cells sorted from blood, sampled in a trial of the OX40 agonist ivuxolimab. The chain has TRBV11-2 and TRBJ2-7, with a tentative D call TRBD1 (5 bases). This receptor was identified in an adult with an advanced solid tumor such as melanoma, head and neck, liver or kidney cancer. The CDR3: CASSLVQGGWYEQYF. CDR3 nucleotide sequence: TGTGCCAGCAGCTTAGTCCAGGGCGGTTGGTACGAGCAGTACTTC. Complete variable domain (other parts from reference TRBV11-2 and TRBJ2-7): EAGVAQSPRYKIIEKRQSVAFWCNPISGHATLYWYQQILGQGPKLLIQFQNNGVVDDSQLPKDRFSAERLKGVDSTLKIQPAKLEDSAVYLCASSLVQGGWYEQYFGPGTRLTVT.